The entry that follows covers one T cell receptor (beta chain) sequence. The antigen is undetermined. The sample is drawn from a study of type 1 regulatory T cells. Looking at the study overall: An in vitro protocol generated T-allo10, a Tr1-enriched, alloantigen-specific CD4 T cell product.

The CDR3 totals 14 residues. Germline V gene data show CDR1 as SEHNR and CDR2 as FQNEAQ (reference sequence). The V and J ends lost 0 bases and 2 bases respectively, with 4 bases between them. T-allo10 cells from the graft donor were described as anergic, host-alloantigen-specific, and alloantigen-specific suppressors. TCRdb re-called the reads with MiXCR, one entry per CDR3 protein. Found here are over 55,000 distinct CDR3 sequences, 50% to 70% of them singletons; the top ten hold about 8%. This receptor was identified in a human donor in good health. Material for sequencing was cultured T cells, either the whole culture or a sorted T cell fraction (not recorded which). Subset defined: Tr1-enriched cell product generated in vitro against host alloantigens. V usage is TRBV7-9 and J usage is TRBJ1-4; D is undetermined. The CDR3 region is CASSLAGTNEKLFF. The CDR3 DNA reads TGTGCCAGCAGCTTAGCAGGGACTAATGAAAAACTGTTTTTT.